The present entry profiles one T cell receptor (beta chain) with its context. As yet, its antigen is unknown. One junction end disagrees with the germline gene, perhaps due to a read error. The CDR3 spans 12 residues. In germline, CDR1 is SGDLS, CDR2 YYNGEE. Sequencing was performed with immunoSEQ multiplex PCR; in TCRdb, only in-frame clones are kept and a portion is missing. The table lists about 14,000 clones, approximately 82% of them singletons. CD4+ T cells specific for antigen were expanded with viral peptide pools by the ViraFEST assay before sequencing. Cells that had been cultured for about 10 days were the source of isolated CD4+ T cells. Recipients of the vaccine had no prior SARS-CoV-2 infection and negative nucleocapsid antibodies. Every well housed some 1.8 million PBMC, which grew in culture alongside about 10 IU/ml IL-2 and approximately 10 ug/ml peptides. This specimen comes from a study of vaccination effects on CD4 cells after COVID-19. Study-level information: The vaccine given was either BNT162b2 or mRNA-1273, in two doses. Whole-study results and caveats: The study found that only 1 of 255 vaccine-induced clones from healthy vaccinees cross-reacted with common cold coronaviruses.

The receptor was isolated from a human donor who received a COVID-19 vaccine. Sequences were derived from CD4+ T cells from PBMCs cultured with HCoV-229E spike peptides, sampled before COVID-19 vaccination. The genes are TRBV9 and TRBJ2-7; D is perhaps TRBD1 (5 bases). The CDR3 DNA follows: TGTGCCAGCAGCCCCTATCAGGGCCCCCCAAACTTC. This codes for CASSPYQGPPNF.